These T cell receptor beta chains were read from a single sample in a study of T-cell reconstitution after alpha-beta-depleted transplantation in children. In TCRdb, the PCR reads were re-called with MiXCR into one record per CDR3 protein. Counted here are around 250,000 distinct CDR3 sequences, around 25% occurring once; the ten biggest clones make up about 2.6%. The source material was PBMCs, sampled before TCRalphabeta/CD19-depleted stem cell transplant. The receptors stem from a girl aged 2 to 10 with Fanconi anemia, due to receive a stem cell transplant. Both conserved end residues are part of each CDR3. A D gene is named only where the DNA matches it firmly. Size is omitted from some rows. Given values are once, few, many or a class for expanded clones.

D | J | size | length | V | CDR3 | DNA
NA | TRBJ1-1 | many | 8 | TRBV20-1 | CSADKAFF | TGCAGTGCGGACAAAGCTTTCTTT
NA | TRBJ2-7 | NA | 13 | TRBV29-1 | CSVVGGARSEQYF | TGCAGCGTTGTTGGGGGGGCGCGGAGCGAGCAGTACTTC
NA | TRBJ1-1 | many | 15 | TRBV28 | CASSFQLRPNTEAFF | TGTGCCAGCAGTTTCCAGCTCCGTCCGAACACTGAAGCTTTCTTT
NA | TRBJ1-4 | NA | 14 | TRBV29-1 | CSVLVQATNEKLFF | TGCAGCGTTCTGGTCCAGGCAACTAATGAAAAACTGTTTTTT
TRBD2 | TRBJ2-7 | NA | 15 | TRBV7-6 | CASSATSGRAYEQYF | TGTGCCAGCAGCGCAACTAGCGGGAGAGCCTACGAGCAGTACTTC
NA | TRBJ2-5 | few | 14 | TRBV7-3 | CASSLTGGKETQYF | TGTGCCAGCAGCTTAACGGGGGGAAAAGAGACCCAGTACTTC
NA | TRBJ2-1 | few | 10 | TRBV29-1 | CSVGALEQFF | TGCAGCGTTGGGGCTTTAGAGCAGTTCTTC
TRBD2 | TRBJ2-1 | few | 16 | TRBV11-1 | CASSLLPVAGMHEQFF | TGTGCCAGCAGCTTACTCCCAGTAGCGGGAATGCATGAGCAGTTCTTC
NA | TRBJ2-1 | NA | 11 | TRBV5-1 | CASLENNEQFF | TGCGCCAGCTTAGAGAACAATGAGCAGTTCTTC
TRBD1 | TRBJ1-2 | many | 13 | TRBV29-1 | CSVEGQGGYGYTF | TGCAGCGTTGAAGGACAGGGAGGCTATGGCTACACCTTC
NA | TRBJ2-7 | NA | 16 | TRBV4-1 | CASSFRQTGDPYEQYF | TGCGCCAGCAGCTTTCGACAAACTGGAGATCCGTACGAGCAGTACTTC
NA | TRBJ2-4 | NA | 12 | TRBV29-1 | CSVSVGVSIQYF | TGCAGCGTCTCGGTGGGGGTGTCCATTCAGTACTTC
NA | TRBJ2-7 | NA | 12 | TRBV20-1 | CSASGPNYEQYF | TGCAGTGCTAGTGGTCCGAATTACGAGCAGTACTTC
NA | TRBJ2-7 | many | 15 | TRBV20-1 | CSARNSRAAYYEQYF | TGCAGTGCTAGAAATTCTAGAGCGGCTTATTACGAGCAGTACTTC
TRBD2 | TRBJ2-3 | many | 15 | TRBV5-1 | CASFELAGSTDTQYF | TGCGCCAGCTTCGAACTAGCGGGGTCCACAGATACGCAGTATTTT
TRBD1 | TRBJ1-1 | many | 14 | TRBV29-1 | CSVGQATGAAWAFF | TGCAGCGTTGGACAGGCCACAGGGGCGGCATGGGCTTTCTTT
TRBD2 | TRBJ2-4 | NA | 15 | TRBV5-8 | CASSYAGEPKNIQYF | TGTGCCAGCAGCTACGCGGGAGAGCCCAAAAACATTCAGTACTTC
NA | TRBJ2-1 | many | 16 | TRBV7-2 | CASSSVAGVLYNEQFF | TGTGCCAGCAGCTCCGTGGCAGGGGTTCTGTACAATGAGCAGTTCTTC
TRBD2 | TRBJ2-3 | NA | 15 | TRBV11-1 | CASSFPGLVSDTQYF | TGTGCCAGCAGCTTTCCCGGACTAGTCTCAGATACGCAGTATTTT